One sample yielded the 9 T cell receptor beta chains listed below, sequenced in a study of shared clonotypes between healthy human individuals. Data came from immunoSEQ multiplex PCR; TCRdb stores just in-frame clones and leaves some out. In the table there are 800,000 to 1,200,000 clones, approximately 80% of which are singletons. Material for sequencing was memory CD4+ T cells from PBMCs. Subset in this sample: CD45RA-negative fraction. These TCRs come from a man aged 18 to 30 in good health. Some clones in this sample may be carry-over from other donors' samples.

The V call is TRBV28, the J call TRBJ2-7; 8 nucleotides match TRBD2. There are 16 residues in the CDR3. Germline V gene data show CDR1 as MDHEN and CDR2 as SYDVKM. The J segment lost 7 bases and the V segment lost 3 bases, leaving 14 bases of the junction unmatched. CDR3 in amino acids: CASSFPRGAGSGEQYF. The CDR3 DNA sequence: TGTGCCAGCAGTTTTCCGCGGGGGGCAGGGTCTGGGGAGCAGTACTTC.

The chain uses TRBV2 and TRBJ2-5, with unresolved D. V dropped 4 bases and J dropped 2 bases, with 11 bases sitting between them. This CDR3 has 14 residues. In germline, CDR1 is SNHLY, CDR2 FYNNEI. CDR3 residues: CASSVEQLQETQYF. The CDR3 DNA sequence: TGTGCCAGCAGTGTAGAACAGCTACAAGAGACCCAGTACTTC.

The chain links TRBV19 to TRBJ2-2; unclear D gene. Trimming took 0 bases from V and 8 from J, leaving 4 bases between them. This CDR3 comprises 12 residues. CDR1 is LNHDA and CDR2 is SQIVND in the germline V gene (reference sequence). The CDR3 region is CASSIEDGELFF. CDR3 DNA: TGTGCCAGTAGTATAGAAGATGGGGAGCTGTTTTTT.

The genes are TRBV6-1 and TRBJ2-2; D unclear. Trimming stripped 1 base from V and 2 bases from J, with 11 bases between. CDR1 and CDR2 (germline): MNHNS, SASEGT. The CDR3 contains 16 residues. The CDR3: CASSEDPRRNTGELFF. CDR3 nucleotide sequence: TGTGCCAGCAGTGAAGACCCCAGGAGAAACACCGGGGAGCTGTTTTTT.

The chain combines TRBV19 with TRBJ2-5; 7 nucleotides agree with TRBD2. This CDR3 region has 15 residues. The V gene's germline CDR1 is LNHDA and CDR2 SQIVND (reference sequence). Losses at the gene ends were 5 bases for V and 3 bases for J; bases not matched to a gene: 9. The CDR3: CASSPDGAGEETQYF. The CDR3 DNA sequence: TGTGCCAGTAGTCCCGATGGGGCGGGAGAAGAGACCCAGTACTTC.

Only a few counts were recorded for this clone. J is TRBJ2-7 and V is TRBV28; 7 bases are a match to TRBD1. The CDR3 covers 15 residues. Germline CDR1 MDHEN, CDR2 SYDVKM. The V and J ends lost 5 bases and 5 bases, in that order; junction bases with no gene match: 12. This chain's CDR3 is CASSTPGQIFDEQYF. The CDR3 DNA reads as TGTGCCAGCAGTACGCCGGGACAGATTTTCGACGAGCAGTACTTC.

This chain links TRBV29-1 with TRBJ1-1; the D gene is possibly TRBD1 (5 bases). Between the trimmed V and J ends, which lost 4 bases and 4 bases, there was a span of 13 bases. The CDR3 is made up of 13 amino acids. The germline CDR1 and CDR2 sequences are SQVTM and ANQGSEA. The CDR3 protein is CSVVPFGGTEAFF. The CDR3 nucleotides are TGCAGCGTTGTTCCCTTTGGGGGCACTGAAGCTTTCTTT.

The chain combines TRBV2 with TRBJ1-2; no firm D call. The CDR3 is 13 amino acids. The germline V gene has CDR1 SNHLY and CDR2 FYNNEI. Trimming took off 2 bases at V and 9 bases at J, with 13 bases between the two ends. Here the CDR3 reads CASSEYAIGSYTF. The CDR3 DNA is TGTGCCAGCAGTGAATATGCGATTGGAAGCTACACCTTC.

The gene calls are TRBV29-1 and TRBJ2-5, with 7 nucleotides matching TRBD1. Germline CDR1 is SQVTM and CDR2 is ANQGSEA. This CDR3 is 12 amino acids long. The junction had 5 bases not matched to a gene; V was cut back by 5 bases and J by 5 bases. The CDR3 loop is CSVLTGMETQYF. In DNA, the CDR3 is TGCAGCGTTTTGACAGGGATGGAGACCCAGTACTTC.